One sample yielded the 16 T cell receptor beta chains listed below, sequenced in a study of blood T cell repertoires in COVID-19. Clones were sequenced by immunoSEQ multiplex PCR, and TCRdb holds only the in-frame ones, with some missing. The sample lists fewer than 60,000 clones, approximately 82% occurring once. The sample taken for sequencing was peripheral blood. The receptors come from a man in his 70s with active COVID-19.

This clone is categorized as medium-sized (0.01 to 0.1%). The chain joins TRBV11-3 to TRBJ2-7; possible D gene TRBD1, 6 bases. Germline loops: CDR1 SGHNT, CDR2 YENEEA. The V and J ends lost 1 base and 1 base respectively, with 11 bases between them. The CDR3 runs to 15 residues. The CDR3 is CASSLGPQGSYEQYF. The CDR3 DNA follows: TGTGCCAGCAGCTTAGGACCCCAGGGGTCCTACGAGCAGTACTTC.

This clone has just a few counts. The chain uses TRBV5-6 and TRBJ1-2; D unclear. There are 14 residues in the CDR3. V shed 7 bases and J shed 8 bases, with 21 bases lying between them. Per the germline V gene, CDR1 is SGHDT and CDR2 is YYEEEE. The CDR3 is CASLDDSPFRGYTF. CDR3 sequence (DNA): TGTGCCAGCTTAGACGACTCCCCCTTCCGGGGCTACACCTTC.

This chain joins TRBV7-2 and TRBJ2-1; the match to TRBD2 covers 9 bases. CDR1 SGHTA and CDR2 FQGNSA come from the germline V gene. Trimming took 7 bases from V and 9 from J; bases not matched to a gene: 10. This CDR3 is 14 amino acids long. CDR3 sequence (DNA): TGTGCCAGCACCTCTGGGGCGGGGGGGGTTGAGCAGTTCTTC. It is translated as CASTSGAGGVEQFF.

The chain joins TRBV19 to TRBJ1-1; 7 positions agree with TRBD1. The CDR3 has 14 amino acids. From germline, CDR1 is LNHDA and CDR2 SQIVND (reference sequence). V shed 7 bases, J shed 1 base, and the junction held 6 bases outside the gene matches. Here the CDR3 DNA reads TGTGCCAGTAAGGAGAGGGGGCAGAACACTGAAGCTTTCTTT. Encoded protein: CASKERGQNTEAFF.

The gene calls are TRBV30 and TRBJ2-5; 7 nucleotides line up with TRBD2. Trimming removed 5 bases from V and 5 bases from J; junction bases left unmatched: 8. Germline-derived CDR1 and CDR2 are GTSNPN and SVGIG (reference sequence). The CDR3 is made up of 13 amino acids. DNA of the CDR3: TGTGCCTGGTCTGGGGGGGTTCGGGAGACCCAGTACTTC. It codes for CAWSGGVRETQYF.

The chain is built from TRBV19 and TRBJ2-7; 7 bases map to TRBD1. The V and J ends lost 5 bases and 0 bases, in that order; junction bases with no gene match: 7. Germline V gene lookup returns CDR1 LNHDA and CDR2 SQIVND (reference sequence). CDR3 size: 15 residues. The CDR3 is CASSDGTVPSYEQYF. DNA for the CDR3: TGTGCCAGTAGTGACGGGACAGTACCCTCCTACGAGCAGTACTTC.

The rearrangement links TRBV12-5 to TRBJ2-3, with 7 bases identical to TRBD2. The CDR3 totals 19 residues. The germline gives CDR1 LGHNT, CDR2 FRNRAP. Trimming took 5 bases from V and 1 from J; bases not matched to a gene: 18. Written as DNA, the CDR3 is TGTGCTAGTGGTCTTAGAGCGGGGATTGGGGTGTCGGGCACAGATACGCAGTATTTT. The encoded protein is CASGLRAGIGVSGTDTQYF.

The rearrangement uses TRBV5-6 and TRBJ1-1, with D tentatively TRBD1 (6 bases). V gave up 0 bases and J gave up 1 base, with 13 bases separating them. Germline V gene data show CDR1 as SGHDT and CDR2 as YYEEEE. The CDR3 runs to 16 residues. Written as DNA, the CDR3 is TGTGCCAGCAGCTTGGATTCGGGGGGCCGGAACACTGAAGCTTTCTTT. This codes for CASSLDSGGRNTEAFF.

The chain uses TRBV19 and TRBJ1-1; D is unclear. Trimming cost V 8 bases and J 0 bases, with 16 bases left between them. Germline V gene sequence: CDR1 LNHDA, CDR2 SQIVND (reference sequence). The CDR3 runs 15 residues. The CDR3 DNA sequence: TGTGCCAGTGGAGCCGCTAGAGGGTTGAACACTGAAGCTTTCTTT. The encoded protein is CASGAARGLNTEAFF.

J is TRBJ1-5 and V is TRBV5-1; tentative D call: TRBD1 (5 bases). This CDR3 has 16 residues. Germline V gene data show CDR1 as SGHRS and CDR2 as YFSETQ. The germline V and J ends were trimmed by 2 bases and 0 bases, with 12 bases remaining between them. CDR3 residues: CASSFSGLDSNQPQHF. In DNA, the CDR3 is TGCGCCAGCAGCTTCTCAGGGCTGGATAGCAATCAGCCCCAGCATTTT.

The chain links TRBV6-6 to TRBJ2-7, with 9 bases aligning to TRBD1. Germline CDR1 and CDR2: MNHNY and SVGAGI (reference sequence). The CDR3 covers 14 residues. Germline trimming cut 5 bases from V and 7 bases from J; bases unmatched to any gene: 9. As DNA, the CDR3 is TGTGCCAGCAGTCATACCGGGACAGGGCGGGAGCAGTACTTC. This codes for CASSHTGTGREQYF.

V gene TRBV5-4 combines with J gene TRBJ2-1; possibly TRBD2 for D (7 bases). CDR1 is SGHNT and CDR2 is YYREEE in the germline V gene (reference sequence). The V end was cut by 0 bases, the J end by 7 bases, with 14 bases between. This CDR3 comprises 15 residues. The chain's CDR3 is CASSLEAGRGNEQFF. For the CDR3, the DNA is TGTGCCAGCAGCTTGGAGGCGGGGAGGGGGAATGAGCAGTTCTTC.

A word on this clone: A junction end diverges from the germline sequence, so it may reflect a read error. CDR3 coding DNA: TGTGCCAGCAGCCCCGCCCTGAGGGGGGGTTTC. It specifies CASSPALRGGF. V gene TRBV3-1 (or the pseudogene TRBV3-2) combines with J gene TRBJ2-7; a weak D match, TRBD2 (7 bases). The CDR3 loop spans 11 amino acids. CDR1 is LGHDT and CDR2 is YNNKEL in the germline V gene (reference sequence).

This clone was detected a few times. This chain joins TRBV7-9 and TRBJ2-7; 9 bases agree with TRBD1. CDR3 length: 14 residues. CDR1 and CDR2 from the germline V gene are SEHNR and FQNEAQ (reference sequence). Trimming took 1 base from V and 2 from J; bases not matched to a gene: 0. This CDR3 is CASSLGTGAYEQYF. In DNA, the CDR3 is TGTGCCAGCAGCTTAGGGACAGGGGCCTACGAGCAGTACTTC.

This sequence joins TRBV2 and TRBJ1-1; a possible D gene is TRBD1 (6 bases). V was cut by 8 bases and J by 5 bases, with 18 bases left in between. Looked up from germline, CDR1 is SNHLY and CDR2 is FYNNEI. The CDR3 sequence is 14 residues long. The CDR3: CASSGHLTGTEAFF. The CDR3 bases are TGTGCCAGCTCGGGACATTTGACGGGAACTGAAGCTTTCTTT.

V usage is TRBV7-8 and J usage is TRBJ2-7; 7 nucleotides match TRBD1. This CDR3 comprises 16 residues. Germline CDR1 is SGHVS and CDR2 is FQNEAQ. Trimming cost V 5 bases and J 1 base; bases outside gene matches: 11. CDR3 residues: CASSISTGTVSYEQYF. Here the CDR3 DNA reads TGTGCCAGCAGCATTTCGACCGGGACAGTTTCCTACGAGCAGTACTTC.